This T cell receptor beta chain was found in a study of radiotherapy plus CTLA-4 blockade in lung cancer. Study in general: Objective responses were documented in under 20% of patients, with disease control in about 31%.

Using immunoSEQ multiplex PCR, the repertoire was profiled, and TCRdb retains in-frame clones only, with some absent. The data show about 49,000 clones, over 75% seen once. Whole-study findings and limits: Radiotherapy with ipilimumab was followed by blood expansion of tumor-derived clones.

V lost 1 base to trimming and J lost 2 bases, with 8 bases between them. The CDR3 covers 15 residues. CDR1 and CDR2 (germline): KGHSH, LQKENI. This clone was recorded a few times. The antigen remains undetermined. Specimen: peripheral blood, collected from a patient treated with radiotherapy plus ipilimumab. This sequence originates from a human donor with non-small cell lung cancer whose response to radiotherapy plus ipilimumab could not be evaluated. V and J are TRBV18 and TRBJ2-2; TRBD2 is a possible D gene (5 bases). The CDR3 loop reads CASSPLRTNTGELFF. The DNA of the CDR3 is TGTGCCAGCTCACCACTCCGGACTAACACCGGGGAGCTGTTTTTT.